Shown below are 20 T cell receptor beta chains from a single sample sequenced in a study of blood T cell repertoires in COVID-19. This table comes from immunoSEQ multiplex PCR, and its TCRdb copy is limited to in-frame clones, with some not included. The sample holds roughly 220,000 clones; about 85% are singletons and the top ten take just under 20%. The sequenced sample was peripheral blood. Receptors originate from a man aged 25 to 45 with active or convalescent COVID-19.

This chain links TRBV13 with TRBJ2-1; D is unclear. From germline, CDR1 is PRHDT and CDR2 FYEKMQ (reference sequence). The CDR3 sequence is 14 residues long. With 5 bases removed from V and 8 bases from J, the gap between germline ends came to 16 bases. CDR3 loop: CASSPGGYLDEQFF. Written as DNA, the CDR3 is TGTGCCAGCAGCCCAGGTGGCTATCTGGATGAGCAGTTCTTC.

The gene calls are TRBV11-2 and TRBJ1-4; D possibly corresponds to TRBD1 (6 bases). From germline, CDR1 is SGHAT and CDR2 FQNNGV. The ends were cut back, 5 bases at V and 10 bases at J, with 23 bases in the middle. The CDR3 consists of 16 residues. CDR3 in amino acids: CASSPTDQSGRGKLFF. The DNA of the CDR3 is TGTGCCAGCAGCCCGACCGATCAATCCGGCAGGGGAAAACTGTTTTTT.

This clone appeared once. The chain's CDR3 is CASSRGPAEAHYLHF. In nucleotides, the CDR3 is TGTGCCAGCAGTCGCGGGCCAGCCGAGGCACACTACCTCCACTTT. The V and J genes are TRBV7-9 and TRBJ1-6; D is undetermined. Per the germline V gene, CDR1 is SEHNR and CDR2 is FQNEAQ (reference sequence). The V gene lost 6 bases and the J gene lost 15 bases, with 24 bases spanning the gap. The CDR3 contains 15 residues.

The V and J genes are TRBV15 and TRBJ1-2; TRBD1 matches 10 bases. CDR1 LNHNV and CDR2 YYDKDF come from the germline V gene (reference sequence). The V and J ends lost 2 bases and 8 bases, in that order; junction bases with no gene match: 8. This CDR3 comprises 15 residues. Here the CDR3 DNA reads TGTGCCACCAGCAGACCGGGACAGGGGATGGGAGGCTACACCTTC. Its protein is CATSRPGQGMGGYTF.

This clone was observed a handful of times. Other DNA sequences in the sample encode the same CDR3. V and J are TRBV10-2 and TRBJ1-2; D remains unclear. Germline CDR1 WSHSY, CDR2 SAAADI. The V and J ends lost 8 bases and 4 bases respectively, with 8 bases between them. This CDR3 region has 11 residues. CDR3 region: CASGQVYGYTF. DNA of the CDR3: TGCGCCAGCGGTCAGGTCTATGGCTACACCTTC.

The chain has TRBV7-9 and TRBJ1-3, with 12 positions matching TRBD1. Germline V gives CDR1 SEHNR, CDR2 FQNEAQ (reference sequence). This CDR3 has 19 residues. The ends lost 0 bases at V and 1 base at J; junction bases unmatched: 7. In nucleotides, the CDR3 is TGTGCCAGCAGCTTAGCGGCGGGGACAGGGGGCCAATCTGGAAACACCATATATTTT. This encodes CASSLAAGTGGQSGNTIYF. Using reference TRBV7-9 and TRBJ1-3 for the parts outside the CDR3, the full variable domain is DTGVSQNPRHKITKRGQNVTFRCDPISEHNRLYWYRQTLGQGPEFLTYFQNEAQLEKSRLLSDRFSAERPKGSFSTLEIQRTEQGDSAMYLCASSLAAGTGGQSGNTIYFGEGSWLTVV.

The chain carries TRBV3-1 (or the pseudogene TRBV3-2) and TRBJ2-3, with TRBD2 matching over 7 bases. Germline CDR1 LGHDT, CDR2 YNNKEL (reference sequence). CDR3 length: 15 residues. The V and J ends lost 2 bases and 5 bases, in that order; junction bases with no gene match: 7. The CDR3 nucleotides are TGTGCCAGCAGCCAACTGCGGGAGCAGGGAGATACGCAGTATTTT. The encoded protein is CASSQLREQGDTQYF.

The chain has TRBV29-1 and TRBJ2-3; 7 bases line up with TRBD2. CDR3 size: 11 residues. CDR1 is SQVTM and CDR2 is ANQGSEA in the germline V gene. The junction had 2 bases not matched to a gene; V was cut back by 8 bases and J by 3 bases. The CDR3 nucleotides read TGCAGCACACTAGCGACAGATACGCAGTATTTT. Its protein is CSTLATDTQYF.

V and J are TRBV5-1 and TRBJ1-1, with 8 bases aligning to TRBD1. Germline trimming cut 0 bases from V and 6 bases from J; bases unmatched to any gene: 4. CDR1 SGHRS and CDR2 YFSETQ come from the germline V gene. The length of the CDR3 is 14 residues. CDR3 DNA sequence: TGCGCCAGCAGCTTGGGGGGGACAGGCTCTGAAGCTTTCTTT. This encodes CASSLGGTGSEAFF.

The V gene is TRBV5-8, the J gene TRBJ1-5; no definite D call. CDR1 SGHTS and CDR2 YDEGEE come from the germline V gene. Trimming stripped 0 bases from V and 1 base from J, with 11 bases between. The CDR3 runs to 16 residues. The CDR3 loop reads CASSLGSGISNQPQHF. The CDR3 DNA follows: TGTGCCAGCAGCTTGGGTAGCGGGATAAGCAATCAGCCCCAGCATTTT. The entire variable domain, with the rest obtained from reference TRBV5-8 and TRBJ1-5, is as follows: EAGVTQSPTHLIKTRGQQATLRCSPISGHTSVYWYQQALGLGLQFLLWYDEGEERNRGNFPPRFSGRQFPNYSSELNVNALELEDSALYLCASSLGSGISNQPQHFGDGTRLSIL.

J is TRBJ1-1 and V is TRBV4-2; D remains ambiguous. The CDR3 spans 16 residues. V shed 4 bases and J shed 0 bases, with 15 bases lying between them. The germline gives CDR1 LGHNA, CDR2 YNFKEQ. This chain's CDR3 is CASSLRRVNMNTEAFF. The CDR3 nucleotides read TGTGCCAGCAGCCTCCGCCGGGTGAACATGAACACTGAAGCTTTCTTT.

The chain uses TRBV4-1 and TRBJ1-2; 8 bases are shared with TRBD1. The CDR3 spans 15 residues. From germline, CDR1 is MGHRA and CDR2 YSYEKL. Trimming removed 4 bases from V and 0 bases from J; junction bases left unmatched: 4. In nucleotides, the CDR3 is TGCGCCAGCAGCCCCCGGACAGGGACTAACTATGGCTACACCTTC. It codes for CASSPRTGTNYGYTF.

The chain links TRBV3-1 (or the pseudogene TRBV3-2) to TRBJ1-4; D ambiguous. Trimming took off 2 bases at V and 10 bases at J, with 8 bases between the two ends. In germline, CDR1 is LGHDT, CDR2 YNNKEL (reference sequence). This CDR3 has 12 amino acids. The CDR3 sequence is CASSQREGKLFF. The CDR3, as DNA: TGTGCCAGCAGCCAACGGGAAGGAAAACTGTTTTTT.

This chain connects TRBV2 to TRBJ2-3; 8 bases line up with TRBD2. Germline V gene data show CDR1 as SNHLY and CDR2 as FYNNEI. Trimming removed 2 bases from V and 0 bases from J; junction bases left unmatched: 4. The CDR3 extends over 16 amino acids. The CDR3 sequence is CASSEWAGGSTDTQYF. The CDR3 nucleotides read TGTGCCAGCAGTGAATGGGCGGGGGGTAGCACAGATACGCAGTATTTT. Combining the CDR3 with reference TRBV2 and TRBJ2-3 gives the whole variable domain EPEVTQTPSHQVTQMGQEVILRCVPISNHLYFYWYRQILGQKVEFLVSFYNNEISEKSEIFDDQFSVERPDGSNFTLKIRSTKLEDSAMYFCASSEWAGGSTDTQYFGPGTRLTVL.

This clone was observed a single time. The chain couples TRBV14 to TRBJ2-7; possibly TRBD2 for D (9 bases). In germline, CDR1 is SGHDN, CDR2 FVKESK. The CDR3 has 15 residues. The V end was cut by 2 bases, the J end by 7 bases, with 18 bases between. In DNA form, the CDR3 reads TGTGCCAGCAGCCAACTCAGCGGGAGGACAGGGGAGCAGTACTTC. As protein: CASSQLSGRTGEQYF.

The rearrangement uses TRBV5-1 and TRBJ2-5, with D perhaps matching TRBD2 (7 bases). In germline, CDR1 is SGHRS, CDR2 YFSETQ. The CDR3 is 13 residues long. Trimming left V 4 bases short and J 5 bases short, with 12 bases between. The CDR3 DNA sequence: TGCGCCAGCAGCACGGGGGGCCGGGAGACCCAGTACTTC. Translated: CASSTGGRETQYF.

This clone was seen just once. This chain joins TRBV28 and TRBJ1-2; the match to TRBD1 covers 9 bases. CDR1 MDHEN and CDR2 SYDVKM come from the germline V gene. V shed 2 bases and J 8 bases; nucleotides not matched to a gene: 12. The CDR3 sequence is 16 residues long. This CDR3 is CASSLGTGPLLWGYTF. CDR3 DNA sequence: TGTGCCAGCAGTTTAGGGACAGGGCCCCTTCTATGGGGCTACACCTTC.

This rearrangement joins TRBV5-4 to TRBJ1-1; 11 bases are a match to TRBD1. With 5 bases clipped from V and 2 bases from J, the junction kept 8 bases outside the gene matches. CDR1 SGHNT and CDR2 YYREEE come from the germline V gene (reference sequence). This CDR3 is built from 16 residues. The CDR3 nucleotides read TGTGCCAGCAGACGGGGACAGGGGGTCGGAAACACTGAAGCTTTCTTT. Its protein is CASRRGQGVGNTEAFF.

The rearrangement joins TRBV7-2 to TRBJ2-2, with no clear D. V was cut by 7 bases and J by 1 base, with 10 bases left in between. Germline loops: CDR1 SGHTA, CDR2 FQGNSA. The CDR3 consists of 14 residues. CDR3 amino acids: CASMRLMNTGELFF. CDR3 DNA sequence: TGTGCCAGCATGCGACTTATGAACACCGGGGAGCTGTTTTTT. Full variable domain (missing parts from reference TRBV7-2 and TRBJ2-2): GAGVSQSPSNKVTEKGKDVELRCDPISGHTALYWYRQSLGQGLEFLIYFQGNSAPDKSGLPSDRFSAERTGGSVSTLTIQRTQQEDSAVYLCASMRLMNTGELFFGEGSRLTVL.

The CDR3 loop is CASSQNSGQGYTGELFF. The CDR3 DNA sequence: TGCGCCAGCAGCCAAAACTCGGGACAGGGGTACACCGGGGAGCTGTTTTTT. The rearrangement uses TRBV4-3 and TRBJ2-2; TRBD1 matches at 10 bases. CDR1 is LGHNA and CDR2 is YSLEER in the germline V gene. The ends lost 2 bases at V and 3 bases at J; junction bases unmatched: 6. The CDR3 contains 17 residues.